Listed below are T cell receptor beta chains from one sample, sequenced in a study of blood T cell repertoires in COVID-19. Only in-frame clones appear in the TCRdb table, and some are missing; sequencing was by immunoSEQ multiplex PCR. This sample has roughly 200,000 clones, with approximately 83% found just once. The specimen sequenced was peripheral blood. These receptors came from a human donor in a cohort sampled during active COVID-19. The CDR3 runs from the conserved cysteine through the conserved F or W. D genes are given only for firm matches. Clone size is shown for a subset of rows, as once, few, many or a class of expanded clone.

.	TRBV21-1	once	TRBJ2-1	TGTGCCAGCAGCAAAAGGGAGGACAGGGTAGACAATGAGCAGTTCTTC	CASSKREDRVDNEQFF
.	TRBV10-2	.	TRBJ1-6	TGCGCCAGCAGTGAGTCGAGCGGGGTATCGGGGAATTCACCCCTCCACTTT	CASSESSGVSGNSPLHF
TRBD1	TRBV23-1	.	TRBJ1-6	TGCGCCAGCAGTACACATCCCGGGACAGGCCATAATTCACCCCTCCACTTT	CASSTHPGTGHNSPLHF
.	TRBV15	.	TRBJ2-7	TGTGCCACCAGCAGAGATCAGGAGGCAGGCGCCTACGAGCAGTACTTC	CATSRDQEAGAYEQYF
.	TRBV12-3/TRBV12-4	.	TRBJ2-7	TGTGCCAGCAGTTTGTCTAGCTCCTACGAGCAGTACTTC	CASSLSSSYEQYF
.	TRBV6-4	few	TRBJ1-6	TGTGCCACCGAAATGGGAGGAAATTCACCCCTCCACTTT	CATEMGGNSPLHF
TRBD1	TRBV4-2	.	TRBJ1-2	TGTGCCAGCAGCCAAGGAACAGGGGGCGCTGGCTATGGCTACACCTTC	CASSQGTGGAGYGYTF
.	TRBV11-3	.	TRBJ2-7	TGTGCCAGCAGCATGACGGGACTCCTTCCTTACGAGCAGTACTTC	CASSMTGLLPYEQYF
.	TRBV10-3	.	TRBJ2-2	TGTGCCATCAGGCCGGGGAAGGGCTACACCGGGGAGCTGTTTTTT	CAIRPGKGYTGELFF
.	TRBV19	.	TRBJ1-2	TGTGCCAGTAGTATAGACGCAGTCTATGGCTACACCTTC	CASSIDAVYGYTF
.	TRBV7-2	.	TRBJ2-3	TGTGCCAGCAGCTTATTCCCCAGGGGCACAGATACGCAGTATTTT	CASSLFPRGTDTQYF
.	TRBV6-2/TRBV6-3	.	TRBJ2-1	TGTGCCAGCAGTCTTTACAATGAGCAGTTCTTC	CASSLYNEQFF
.	TRBV4-2	.	TRBJ2-3	TGTGCCAGCAGCCAAGATCACCGGGGGGCCACAGATACGCAGTATTTT	CASSQDHRGATDTQYF
TRBD2	TRBV7-7	.	TRBJ2-1	TGTGCTAGCAGCCCCCGGACTAGCGGGTCCTCCAATGAGCAGTTCTTC	CASSPRTSGSSNEQFF
.	TRBV6-5	.	TRBJ2-7	TGTGCCAGCAGCCCACGGGGTAACTACGAGCAGTACTTC	CASSPRGNYEQYF
.	TRBV9	.	TRBJ2-3	TGTGCCAGCAGCGTAGTAGAGACAGGCCCAAAGTATTTT	CASSVVETGPKYF
TRBD2	TRBV25-1	.	TRBJ2-7	TGTGCCAGCAGTGTACCTAGCGGGCATATGAAGTACGAGCAGTACTTC	CASSVPSGHMKYEQYF
.	TRBV5-1	.	TRBJ2-1	TGCGCCAGCAGCTTGTCGGGGAATGAGCAGTTCTTC	CASSLSGNEQFF
TRBD1	TRBV5-5	.	TRBJ1-2	TGTGCCAGCAGCTACGGACCAGGGGGCGCGGAGGGCTACACCTTC	CASSYGPGGAEGYTF
.	TRBV3-1/TRBV3-2	.	TRBJ1-6	TGTGCCAGCAGACAGGCGGGGGTCAGCTCCTATAATTCACCCCTCCACTTT	CASRQAGVSSYNSPLHF
TRBD2	TRBV18	.	TRBJ2-7	TGTGCCAGCTCACCGGGACTAGCGGTCTACGAGCAGTACTTC	CASSPGLAVYEQYF
TRBD1	TRBV7-9	.	TRBJ2-2	TGTGCCAGCAGTTCCACGGACAGGGACTCGAACACCGGGGAGCTGTTTTTT	CASSSTDRDSNTGELFF
.	TRBV6-6	.	TRBJ1-1	TGTGCCAGCAGTTGGGGGGTGAACACTGAAGCTTTCTTT	CASSWGVNTEAFF
.	TRBV9	few	TRBJ1-1	TGTGCCAGCAGCGGACAGCTGAACACTGAAGCTTTCTTT	CASSGQLNTEAFF
TRBD1	TRBV10-2	.	TRBJ1-1	TGCGCCAGCAGTTTGACAGGGGGCACTGAAGCTTTCTTT	CASSLTGGTEAFF
TRBD2	TRBV7-2	.	TRBJ2-3	TGTGCCAGCAGGACCGGGACTAGCGGGATGTGGGTAGATACGCAGTATTTT	CASRTGTSGMWVDTQYF
TRBD2	TRBV4-1	.	TRBJ2-7	TGCGCCAGCAGCCAAGTTAGCCTAGCGGGCTCGGGGGAGCAGTACTTC	CASSQVSLAGSGEQYF
TRBD1	TRBV7-9	.	TRBJ2-7	TGTGCCAGCAGCCCCGGGACAGGGGACTACGAGCAGTACTTC	CASSPGTGDYEQYF
.	TRBV5-6	.	TRBJ2-3	TGTGCCAGCAGCTTGGCGGGGGATACGCAGTATTTT	CASSLAGDTQYF
.	TRBV4-1	.	TRBJ2-7	TGCGCCAGCAGCCAGATGACAGGCCCCTACGAGCAGTACTTC	CASSQMTGPYEQYF
TRBD1	TRBV28	few	TRBJ1-2	TGTGCCAGCAGCCCGGGACAGGGGGTGAGTGGCTACACCTTC	CASSPGQGVSGYTF
.	TRBV6-5	.	TRBJ2-5	TGTGCCAGCAGTTACAGGGGATTGTACCAAGAGACCCAGTACTTC	CASSYRGLYQETQYF
.	TRBV5-1	.	TRBJ2-3	TGCGCCAGCAGCTTGGGGGACATTGATACGCAGTATTTT	CASSLGDIDTQYF
TRBD2	TRBV20-1	.	TRBJ2-3	TGCAGTGCTAGTGGGGCCTTCAGCGGGAGTACAGATACGCAGTATTTT	CSASGAFSGSTDTQYF
.	TRBV6-2/TRBV6-3	few	TRBJ2-7	TGTGCCAGCAGTTCGTTCGACTTGCAGTACTTC	CASSSFDLQYF
TRBD1	TRBV5-8	.	TRBJ2-1	TGTGCCAGCAGCCCGGGACAGGGATGGGGTGAGCAGTTCTTC	CASSPGQGWGEQFF
.	TRBV18	.	TRBJ2-7	TGTGCCAGCTCACCGGGACACCCTTTCGAGCAGTACTTC	CASSPGHPFEQYF
.	TRBV3-1/TRBV3-2	.	TRBJ2-7	TGTGCCAGCAGCCAAACAAATCTGGAACGGGACACGACCTACGAGCAGTACTTC	CASSQTNLERDTTYEQYF
TRBD1	TRBV11-2	.	TRBJ2-5	TGTGCCAGCACCCAAATGGACGGACAGGGGCAAGAGACCCAGTACTTC	CASTQMDGQGQETQYF
.	TRBV5-1	once	TRBJ1-1	TGCGCCAGCATCGAGGGGACATTGAACACTGAAGCTTTCTTT	CASIEGTLNTEAFF
.	TRBV25-1	.	TRBJ1-5	TGTGCCAGCAGTGACTCCGGGAACAATCAGCCCCAGCATTTT	CASSDSGNNQPQHF
.	TRBV11-3	.	TRBJ2-5	TGTGCCAGCAGCCCCTCGGGTTATGGCCAAGAGACCCAGTACTTC	CASSPSGYGQETQYF
TRBD1	TRBV28	.	TRBJ1-6	TGTGCCAGCAGTGGGACAGCAAATTCACCCCTCCACTTT	CASSGTANSPLHF
TRBD1	TRBV28	.	TRBJ1-5	TGTGCCAGCAGTGGAGGGACAGGGAGTAATCAGCCCCAGCATTTT	CASSGGTGSNQPQHF
TRBD2	TRBV2	.	TRBJ2-7	TGTGCCAGCAGTGAGGGACTAGCGGGGATTTACGAGCAGTACTTC	CASSEGLAGIYEQYF
.	TRBV4-3	.	TRBJ2-2	TGCGCCAGCAGCCAACAGGGGTTCGGGGAGCTGTTTTTT	CASSQQGFGELFF
TRBD2	TRBV3-1/TRBV3-2	.	TRBJ2-1	TGTGCCAGCAGCCAAGATCTACTAGCGGGAGTTCAAGAGCAGTTCTTC	CASSQDLLAGVQEQFF
TRBD1	TRBV28	medium-sized	TRBJ1-6	TGTGCCAGCTGGAGTGTGGGACAGTCTAATTCACCCCTCCACTTT	CASWSVGQSNSPLHF
.	TRBV5-1	.	TRBJ1-3	TGCGCCAGCAGCTTTACAGGTGCTGGAAACACCATATATTTT	CASSFTGAGNTIYF